This TCR beta chain emerged from a study of blood T cell repertoires in COVID-19. The repertoire was sequenced with immunoSEQ multiplex PCR; TCRdb's copy has only in-frame clones and lacks some. The sample records fewer than 200,000 clones, about nine tenths being singletons. This clone was seen once. This receptor was obtained from a woman aged 60-70 years who had recovered from COVID-19. Sequenced: peripheral blood.

The CDR3 spells CASSQQDRAAFF. CDR3 coding DNA: TGTGCCAGCAGCCAACAAGACAGGGCAGCTTTCTTT. The chain employs TRBV3-1 (or the pseudogene TRBV3-2) and TRBJ1-1, with 7 bases identical to TRBD1. V shed 2 bases, J shed 10 bases, and the junction held 4 bases outside the gene matches. The CDR3 is 12 amino acids. Germline V CDR1 and CDR2: LGHDT, YNNKEL (reference sequence).